This entry describes one TCR beta chain. V was clipped by 5 bases and J by 1 base, with 21 bases between them. The CDR3 spans 18 residues. The germline V gene has CDR1 MNHEY and CDR2 SVGEGT. These data come from a study of prognosis after radiotherapy for stage I lung cancer. With two-round multiplex PCR, TCR beta CDR3 sequences were amplified from genomic DNA. It was primers specific to each TRBV and TRBJ gene that first-round PCR used. MiXCR, run by TCRdb on the multiplex PCR reads, gives a single entry per CDR3 protein. The table records 15,000 to 20,000 distinct CDR3 sequences, about 50% of them present only once.

This clonotype originated in a donor aged 50 or older with non-small cell lung cancer. The sequencing used PBMCs, collected before or after stereotactic body radiation therapy (not recorded which). The chain carries TRBV6-2 or TRBV6-3 and TRBJ1-5; D is perhaps TRBD1 (6 bases). The CDR3 loop is CASSTRYQLTGSNQPQHF. The CDR3 DNA sequence: TGTGCCAGCAGTACCCGGTACCAACTAACAGGGAGCAATCAGCCCCAGCATTTT.